This T cell receptor (beta chain) appears in the sequencing data of a study of patients and donors after allogeneic stem cell transplantation. TCRdb redid the calling of the RT-PCR reads with MiXCR, one entry per CDR3 protein. This sample has about 960,000 distinct CDR3 sequences, with roughly 18% found just once. The CDR3 runs 15 residues. Trimming removed 4 bases at V and 2 bases at J, with 14 bases between. Looked up from germline, CDR1 is KGHSH and CDR2 is LQKENI. This clonotype was counted only a few times. The J gene is TRBJ2-5, the V gene TRBV18; tentatively, D is TRBD1 or TRBD2 (6 bases each). The TCR was taken from a human donor who was either an allogeneic HSCT recipient or a stem cell or donor lymphocyte infusion donor (not recorded which). It is not recorded whose cells these are; they may come from a transplant donor. Material: blood, either unsorted or a sorted T cell fraction (not recorded which). The CDR3 DNA reads TGTGCCAGCTCACGGACAGTGGGACTTCAAGAGACCCAGTACTTC. Protein sequence: CASSRTVGLQETQYF.